This entry features one T cell receptor beta chain sequence. The data belong to a study of blood T cell repertoires in COVID-19. Study overall: The analysed material was cDNA or gDNA that came from T cells, B-cell-depleted T cells, or PBMCs.

A Seattle source enrolled patients during active infection and followed them longitudinally. Only in-frame clones appear in the TCRdb table, and some are missing; sequencing was by immunoSEQ multiplex PCR. The sample consists of about 24,000 clones, 70% to 90% of them appearing once. Germline V gives CDR1 SNHLY, CDR2 FYNNEI. The CDR3 length is 15 residues. V dropped 3 bases and J dropped 0 bases, with 9 bases sitting between them. Specimen: peripheral blood. The chain couples TRBV2 to TRBJ2-4, with D perhaps matching TRBD2 (6 bases). This TCR was recovered from a woman in her 70s with COVID-19, enrolled during active disease. CDR3 sequence reads: CASSEEGRAKNIQYF. The CDR3 DNA reads TGTGCCAGCAGTGAGGAGGGTCGAGCCAAAAACATTCAGTACTTC.